These 30 T cell receptor beta chains were sequenced from one sample in a study of blood T cell repertoires in COVID-19. Only in-frame clones appear in the TCRdb table, and some are missing; sequencing was by immunoSEQ multiplex PCR. In the table there are 430,000 or so clones, roughly 90% of which are singletons. Sequenced input: PBMCs or T cells enriched from blood (not recorded which). Receptor source: a woman in her forties who had recovered from COVID-19.

This rearrangement joins TRBV7-2 to TRBJ1-2; a weak D match, TRBD1 (5 bases). V lost 1 base and J lost 5, with 14 bases in between. The germline CDR1 and CDR2 sequences are SGHTA and FQGNSA. The CDR3 loop spans 15 amino acids. CDR3 coding DNA: TGTGCCAGCAGCTTAGTGGCCCGGGGGGTATATGGCTACACCTTC. Its translation is CASSLVARGVYGYTF.

The chain is built from TRBV6-5 and TRBJ2-5; 7 nucleotides line up with TRBD2. CDR1 and CDR2 from the germline V gene are MNHEY and SVGAGI. Trimming removed 2 bases from V and 5 bases from J; junction bases left unmatched: 5. CDR3 size: 14 residues. CDR3 protein: CASSYVRGGETQYF. The DNA for the CDR3 is TGTGCCAGCAGTTACGTTCGGGGAGGGGAGACCCAGTACTTC.

The chain is built from TRBV18 and TRBJ1-1; no clear D. V shed 3 bases and J shed 5 bases, with 22 bases lying between them. The CDR3 runs 17 residues. The germline gives CDR1 KGHSH, CDR2 LQKENI. The CDR3 reads CASSPPMPFALSTEAFF. CDR3 DNA sequence: TGTGCCAGCTCACCCCCGATGCCCTTCGCCCTATCAACTGAAGCTTTCTTT.

The rearrangement uses TRBV13 and TRBJ2-7; TRBD1 agrees at 8 bases. The CDR3 is 14 amino acids. Germline CDR1 reads PRHDT; CDR2 reads FYEKMQ (reference sequence). V trimming: 3 bases; J trimming: 4 bases; junction bases outside the gene matches: 5. The CDR3 DNA sequence: TGTGCCAGCAGCTTCGTGACAGGGGCTTACGAGCAGTACTTC. It is translated as CASSFVTGAYEQYF. Supplemented by reference TRBV13 and TRBJ2-7, the full variable domain reads AAGVIQSPRHLIKEKRETATLKCYPIPRHDTVYWYQQGPGQDPQFLISFYEKMQSDKGSIPDRFSAQQFSDYHSELNMSSLELGDSALYFCASSFVTGAYEQYFGPGTRLTVT.

The chain employs TRBV7-9 and TRBJ1-2; perhaps TRBD1 as D (6 bases). V was shortened by 5 bases and J by 3 bases, with 13 bases between the two germline ends. The germline V gene encodes CDR1 SEHNR and CDR2 FQNEAQ (reference sequence). CDR3 size: 14 residues. The CDR3 region is CASSLGQTHYGYTF. CDR3 DNA: TGTGCCAGCAGCCTCGGACAGACCCACTATGGCTACACCTTC. Combining the CDR3 with reference TRBV7-9 and TRBJ1-2 gives the whole variable domain DTGVSQNPRHKITKRGQNVTFRCDPISEHNRLYWYRQTLGQGPEFLTYFQNEAQLEKSRLLSDRFSAERPKGSFSTLEIQRTEQGDSAMYLCASSLGQTHYGYTFGSGTRLTVV.

The rearrangement uses TRBV25-1 and TRBJ1-1; TRBD1 agrees at 7 bases. Germline values: CDR1 MGHDK, CDR2 SYGVNS. V shed 5 bases, J shed 7 bases, and the junction held 4 bases outside the gene matches. The CDR3 has 12 residues. The CDR3, as DNA: TGTGCCAGCAGTACAGGGGTGGGTGAAGCTTTCTTT. This gives the protein CASSTGVGEAFF.

DNA of the CDR3: TGCAGCGTTGAACGCCAGATGAACACTGAAGCTTTCTTT. Its translation is CSVERQMNTEAFF. J is TRBJ1-1 and V is TRBV29-1; D unresolved. Trimming stripped 2 bases from V and 0 bases from J, with 7 bases between. CDR3 size: 13 residues. The germline V gene has CDR1 SQVTM and CDR2 ANQGSEA. Complete variable domain (other parts from reference TRBV29-1 and TRBJ1-1): SAVISQKPSRDICQRGTSLTIQCQVDSQVTMMFWYRQQPGQSLTLIATANQGSEATYESGFVIDKFPISRPNLTFSTLTVSNMSPEDSSIYLCSVERQMNTEAFFGQGTRLTVV.

The chain couples TRBV10-3 to TRBJ2-1; a weak D match, TRBD1 (6 bases). Germline V gene sequence: CDR1 ENHRY, CDR2 SYGVKD. The CDR3 runs 15 residues. Trimming took 10 bases from V and 5 from J, leaving 21 bases between them. In DNA form, the CDR3 reads TGTGCCAGCTCTAACTTCAGGACAGAAGACAATGAGCAGTTCTTC. Amino acid sequence: CASSNFRTEDNEQFF.

This clone was detected only once. This chain connects TRBV27 to TRBJ1-4; 9 bases map to TRBD1. Trimming removed 5 bases from V and 8 bases from J; junction bases left unmatched: 6. Germline V gene lookup returns CDR1 MNHEY and CDR2 SMNVEV (reference sequence). This CDR3 has 14 amino acids. The CDR3 DNA follows: TGTGCCAGCAGTGCCGGGACAGGGTTCGAAAAACTGTTTTTT. It is translated as CASSAGTGFEKLFF.

The CDR3 nucleotides are TGTGCCACCTCCCAGGGGGCCATGGGACTAGCGGGAGGGAATGAGCAGTTCTTC. Translating it yields CATSQGAMGLAGGNEQFF. V is TRBV24-1 and J is TRBJ2-1; 16 bases agree with TRBD2. J lost 7 bases, V lost 9 bases, and 14 bases had no gene match. The CDR3 has 18 residues. Germline CDR1 is KGHDR and CDR2 is SFDVKD.

This sequence joins TRBV6-4 and TRBJ2-7, with 7 bases lining up with TRBD1. This CDR3 has 13 residues. V was clipped by 7 bases and J by 5 bases; unmatched bases: 8. Germline CDR1 reads MRHNA; CDR2 reads SNTAGT. CDR3 in amino acids: CASNTTGIHEQYF. The DNA of the CDR3 is TGTGCCAGCAACACGACAGGGATCCACGAGCAGTACTTC.

The chain links TRBV10-1 to TRBJ1-5, with 8 positions matching TRBD1. After removal of 7 bases from V and 0 bases from J, the junction contained 17 bases not matched to a gene. The CDR3 covers 19 residues. Germline CDR1 reads WNHNN; CDR2 reads SYGVQD (reference sequence). This CDR3 reads CASTVPGDRGENSNQPQHF. CDR3 in DNA: TGCGCCAGCACCGTCCCCGGAGACAGGGGTGAAAATAGCAATCAGCCCCAGCATTTT.

The chain uses TRBV5-1 and TRBJ1-5, with D perhaps matching TRBD1 (6 bases). V gave up 2 bases and J gave up 6 bases, with 12 bases separating them. There are 14 residues in the CDR3. CDR1 is SGHRS, CDR2 YFSETQ, per germline. CDR3 region: CASSLGGAGQPQHF. In DNA, the CDR3 is TGCGCCAGCAGCTTAGGGGGGGCTGGTCAGCCCCAGCATTTT.

The CDR3 DNA sequence: TGCGCCAGCAGCGCTGGCGGAGCAAACTCCTACGAGCAGTACTTC. Protein: CASSAGGANSYEQYF. The chain recombines TRBV5-1 with TRBJ2-7; D not resolved. The germline CDR1 and CDR2 sequences are SGHRS and YFSETQ. The ends were cut back, 4 bases at V and 0 bases at J, with 14 bases in the middle. There are 15 residues in the CDR3.

This clone was recorded a few times. Relative to the germline gene, one junction end is altered; a read error may explain this. V and J are TRBV11-2 and TRBJ1-1; no reliable D call. Germline CDR1 reads SGHAT; CDR2 reads FQNNGV. This CDR3 has 11 amino acids. In DNA form, the CDR3 reads TGTGCCAGCAGCAAGAACAATGAAGCTTTCTTT. Translating gives CASSKNNEAFF.

The rearrangement uses TRBV5-4 and TRBJ2-7, with TRBD2 matching 14 bases. V lost 4 bases to trimming and J lost 2 bases; unmatched junction nucleotides: 8. The CDR3 covers 17 residues. CDR1 and CDR2 (germline): SGHNT, YYREEE (reference sequence). DNA for the CDR3: TGTGCCAGCAGCGACAAGGGGACTAGCGGGAGACCCTACGAGCAGTACTTC. Encoded protein: CASSDKGTSGRPYEQYF.

The genes are TRBV10-1 and TRBJ2-1; D is perhaps TRBD2 (5 bases). V lost 4 bases and J 2 bases, leaving 9 bases between the germline ends. In germline, CDR1 is WNHNN, CDR2 SYGVQD (reference sequence). The CDR3 runs 14 residues. The CDR3 sequence is CASSGNGAYNEQFF. CDR3 sequence (DNA): TGCGCCAGCAGTGGGAACGGGGCCTACAATGAGCAGTTCTTC.

This clone was found once. The rearrangement links TRBV7-9 to TRBJ2-1; no reliable D call. CDR3 length equals 17 residues. V was pared by 6 bases and J by 0 bases, with 18 bases between. Looked up from germline, CDR1 is SEHNR and CDR2 is FQNEAQ (reference sequence). In DNA, the CDR3 is TGTGCCAGCAGTATTCGTCCGGGTCTAAGCTCCTACAATGAGCAGTTCTTC. Translation: CASSIRPGLSSYNEQFF.

The chain links TRBV4-3 to TRBJ2-7; 9 nucleotides align to TRBD2. J was trimmed by 7 bases and V by 1 base; bases with no gene match: 11. Germline CDR1 reads LGHNA; CDR2 reads YSLEER. The CDR3 loop spans 16 amino acids. The CDR3 loop is CASSQGLYGLAREQYF. The DNA of the CDR3 is TGCGCCAGCAGCCAAGGTCTTTACGGACTAGCGAGGGAGCAGTACTTC.

V and J are TRBV6-2 or TRBV6-3 and TRBJ1-5; no clear D. Between the trimmed V and J ends, which lost 2 bases and 3 bases, there was a span of 11 bases. The CDR3 is 15 residues long. Looked up from germline, CDR1 is MNHEY and CDR2 is SVGEGT. DNA of the CDR3: TGTGCCAGCAGTTACCTGGCGGCAGTCAATCAGCCCCAGCATTTT. As protein: CASSYLAAVNQPQHF.

This chain connects TRBV6-5 to TRBJ2-7; maybe TRBD2 (5 bases). V gave up 2 bases and J gave up 4 bases, with 18 bases separating them. The CDR3 has 16 residues. Germline assignment: CDR1 MNHEY and CDR2 SVGAGI. The chain's CDR3 is CASSYLWLREPYEQYF. CDR3 nucleotide sequence: TGTGCCAGCAGTTACCTCTGGTTGAGGGAGCCATACGAGCAGTACTTC.

The gene calls are TRBV20-1 and TRBJ2-1; possibly TRBD1 for D (5 bases). The germline V gene has CDR1 DFQATT and CDR2 SNEGSKA (reference sequence). The CDR3 runs 11 residues. V gave up 7 bases and J gave up 8 bases, with 12 bases separating them. In DNA, the CDR3 is TGCAGTGGTAAAGTAGGGGATGAGCAGTTCTTC. Amino acid sequence: CSGKVGDEQFF.

The rearrangement joins TRBV2 to TRBJ1-4; the D gene is possibly TRBD1 (6 bases). Trimming removed 8 bases from V and 16 bases from J, with 23 bases in between. The CDR3 is 13 residues long. CDR1 is SNHLY, CDR2 FYNNEI, per germline. CDR3 sequence: CASSGPHTGTPFF. DNA of the CDR3: TGTGCCAGCTCGGGTCCCCATACCGGGACACCGTTTTTT.

The chain joins TRBV27 to TRBJ2-5; 8 nucleotides match TRBD2. CDR3 length equals 16 residues. V shed 4 bases and J 0 bases; nucleotides not matched to a gene: 7. The germline V gene has CDR1 MNHEY and CDR2 SMNVEV (reference sequence). The CDR3 region has the DNA TGTGCCAGCAGTTCGAACTCAGCGGGAGACCAAGAGACCCAGTACTTC. It codes for CASSSNSAGDQETQYF.

The CDR3 DNA follows: TGTGCCAGCAGCTTGGGACTAGCGGGAGCGAGAGATACGCAGTATTTT. This sequence encodes CASSLGLAGARDTQYF. This chain uses TRBV7-7 with TRBJ2-3, with 14 bases fitting TRBD2. V shed 3 bases and J 5 bases; nucleotides not matched to a gene: 4. Germline V gives CDR1 SSHAT, CDR2 FNYEAQ (reference sequence). The CDR3 contains 16 residues. Filled out from reference TRBV7-7 and TRBJ2-3, the complete variable domain reads GAGVSQSPRYKVTKRGQDVTLRCDPISSHATLYWYQQALGQGPEFLTYFNYEAQPDKSGLPSDRFSAERPEGSISTLTIQRTEQRDSAMYRCASSLGLAGARDTQYFGPGTRLTVL.

V and J are TRBV2 and TRBJ1-1; D is ambiguous. V lost 5 bases to trimming and J lost 2 bases, with 9 bases between them. This CDR3 spans 13 amino acids. The V gene's germline CDR1 is SNHLY and CDR2 FYNNEI. The CDR3 sequence is CASSSRVNTEAFF. The CDR3 DNA follows: TGTGCCAGCAGTTCGAGGGTTAACACTGAAGCTTTCTTT.

The genes are TRBV5-1 and TRBJ1-1; D not certain. The CDR3 consists of 14 residues. Looked up from germline, CDR1 is SGHRS and CDR2 is YFSETQ. V lost 1 base, J lost 4 bases, and 11 bases lay in between. CDR3 amino acids: CASSLLTDRTEAFF. The DNA of the CDR3 is TGCGCCAGCAGCTTGCTAACAGATCGCACTGAAGCTTTCTTT.

This chain connects TRBV19 to TRBJ1-1, with 7 bases matching TRBD1. The CDR3 has 16 amino acids. J was trimmed by 4 bases and V by 2 bases; bases with no gene match: 10. Germline V gene sequence: CDR1 LNHDA, CDR2 SQIVND (reference sequence). CDR3 loop: CASSISPRQGGTEAFF. The CDR3 region has the DNA TGTGCCAGTAGTATATCACCCCGACAGGGTGGCACTGAAGCTTTCTTT.

The genes are TRBV13 and TRBJ2-2, with D perhaps TRBD2 (6 bases). Germline V gene lookup returns CDR1 PRHDT and CDR2 FYEKMQ (reference sequence). The CDR3 covers 16 residues. V was cut by 1 base and J by 2 bases, with 11 bases left in between. The CDR3 loop is CASSLDGGINTGELFF. CDR3 DNA: TGTGCCAGCAGCTTAGATGGAGGGATCAACACCGGGGAGCTGTTTTTT.

The rearrangement links TRBV6-2 or TRBV6-3 to TRBJ2-1; the match to TRBD2 covers 9 bases. CDR3 length: 15 residues. The germline CDR1 and CDR2 sequences are MNHEY and SVGEGT. J was trimmed by 7 bases and V by 3 bases; bases with no gene match: 7. CDR3 residues: CASSYGTSGGNEQFF. The CDR3 region has the DNA TGTGCCAGCAGTTATGGGACCAGCGGGGGGAATGAGCAGTTCTTC.